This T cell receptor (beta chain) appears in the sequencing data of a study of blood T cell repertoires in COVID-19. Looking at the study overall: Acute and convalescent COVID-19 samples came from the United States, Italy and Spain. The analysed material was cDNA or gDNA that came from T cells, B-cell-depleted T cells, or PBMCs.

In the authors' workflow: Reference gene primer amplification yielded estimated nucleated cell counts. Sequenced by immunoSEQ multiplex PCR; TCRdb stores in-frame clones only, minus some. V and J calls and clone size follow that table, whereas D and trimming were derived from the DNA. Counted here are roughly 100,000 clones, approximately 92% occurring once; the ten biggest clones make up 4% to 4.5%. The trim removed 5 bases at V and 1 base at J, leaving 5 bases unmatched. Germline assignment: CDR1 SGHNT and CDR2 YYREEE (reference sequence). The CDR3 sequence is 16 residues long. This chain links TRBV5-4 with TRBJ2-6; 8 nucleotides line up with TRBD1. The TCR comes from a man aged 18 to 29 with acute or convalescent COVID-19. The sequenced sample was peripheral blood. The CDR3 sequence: CASRAGQVSGANVLTF. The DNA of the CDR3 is TGTGCCAGCAGGGCGGGACAGGTTTCTGGGGCCAACGTCCTGACTTTC.